This record looks at one TCR beta chain sequence and its context. This specimen belongs to a study of blood T cell repertoires in COVID-19. Data came from immunoSEQ multiplex PCR; TCRdb stores just in-frame clones and leaves some out. The table has approximately 280,000 clones, roughly 89% seen once. Germline lookup yields CDR1 SGHDT and CDR2 YYEEEE. The CDR3 is 16 residues long. V lost 2 bases to trimming and J lost 0 bases; unmatched junction nucleotides: 8. The chain recombines TRBV5-6 with TRBJ2-7; 7 bases match TRBD2. The TCR sequence derives from a man in his forties with acute or convalescent COVID-19. Material for sequencing was peripheral blood. The CDR3 DNA reads as TGTGCCAGCAGCTTTCTGAGCGGGGTCAGCTCCTACGAGCAGTACTTC. Protein sequence: CASSFLSGVSSYEQYF.